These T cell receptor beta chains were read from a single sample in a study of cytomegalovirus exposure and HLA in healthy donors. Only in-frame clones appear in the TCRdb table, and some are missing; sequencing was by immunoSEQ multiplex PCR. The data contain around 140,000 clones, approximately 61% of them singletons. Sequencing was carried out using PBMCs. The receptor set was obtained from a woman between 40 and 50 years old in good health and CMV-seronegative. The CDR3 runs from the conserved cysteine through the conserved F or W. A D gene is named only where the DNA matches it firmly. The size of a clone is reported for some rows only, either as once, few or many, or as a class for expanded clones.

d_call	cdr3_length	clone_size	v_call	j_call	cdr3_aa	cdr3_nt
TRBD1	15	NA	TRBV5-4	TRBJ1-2	CASSLGSWQGEGYTF	TGTGCCAGCAGCTTGGGCTCGTGGCAGGGGGAAGGCTACACCTTC
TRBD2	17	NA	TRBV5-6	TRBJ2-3	CASSLSASGVSTDTQYF	TGTGCCAGCAGCTTGTCTGCTAGCGGGGTTTCAACAGATACGCAGTATTTT
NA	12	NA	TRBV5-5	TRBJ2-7	CASSLARNEQYF	TGTGCCAGCAGCTTGGCCAGGAACGAGCAGTACTTC
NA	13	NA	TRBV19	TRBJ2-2	CASSRGETGELFF	TGTGCCAGTAGTAGGGGGGAAACCGGGGAGCTGTTTTTT
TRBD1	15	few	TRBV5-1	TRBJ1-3	CASSLDRGEGNTIYF	TGCGCCAGCAGCTTGGACAGGGGAGAGGGAAACACCATATATTTT
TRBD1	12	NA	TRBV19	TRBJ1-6	CASMNRGSPLHF	TGTGCCAGTATGAACAGGGGGTCACCCCTCCACTTT
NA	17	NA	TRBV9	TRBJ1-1	CASSSRRDNTWDTEAFF	TGTGCCAGCAGCTCTAGAAGGGACAACACCTGGGACACTGAAGCTTTCTTT
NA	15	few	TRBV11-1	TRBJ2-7	CASSFSLLATHEQYF	TGTGCCAGCAGCTTCTCCCTTCTAGCGACCCACGAGCAGTACTTC
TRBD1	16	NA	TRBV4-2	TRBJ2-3	CASSPWTGGVTDTQYF	TGTGCCAGCAGCCCATGGACAGGGGGAGTCACAGATACGCAGTATTTT
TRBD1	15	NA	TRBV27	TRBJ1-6	CASSLTGTGLSPLHF	TGTGCCAGCAGTTTGACCGGGACAGGGTTATCACCCCTCCACTTT
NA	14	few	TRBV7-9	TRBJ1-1	CASSLGTVDTEAFF	TGTGCCAGCAGCTTAGGGACAGTTGACACTGAAGCTTTCTTT
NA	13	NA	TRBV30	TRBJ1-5	CAWTTDINQPQHF	TGTGCCTGGACGACAGATATCAATCAGCCCCAGCATTTT
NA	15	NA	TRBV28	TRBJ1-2	CASSLWTFGSYGYTF	TGTGCCAGCAGTTTATGGACCTTCGGGAGCTATGGCTACACCTTC
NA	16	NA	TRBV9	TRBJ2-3	CASSVGGGKGTDTQYF	TGTGCCAGCAGCGTAGGTGGAGGAAAAGGCACAGATACGCAGTATTTT
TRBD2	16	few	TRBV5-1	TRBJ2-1	CASSLQAGLAGGEQFF	TGCGCCAGCAGCTTACAGGCTGGCCTAGCGGGAGGTGAGCAGTTCTTC
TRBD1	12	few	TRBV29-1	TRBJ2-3	CSSGQTTDTQYF	TGCAGCTCGGGACAGACCACAGATACGCAGTATTTT
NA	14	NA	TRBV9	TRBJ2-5	CASSSDRYQETQYF	TGTGCCAGCAGCTCCGACAGGTACCAAGAGACCCAGTACTTC
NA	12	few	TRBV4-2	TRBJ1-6	CASSQESSPLHF	TGTGCCAGCAGCCAAGAGAGTTCACCCCTCCACTTT
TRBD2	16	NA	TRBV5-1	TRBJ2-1	CASSKSSGGSYNEQFF	TGCGCCAGCAGCAAGTCTAGCGGGGGATCCTACAATGAGCAGTTCTTC
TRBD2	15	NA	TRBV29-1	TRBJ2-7	CSVNPSGSPSYEQYF	TGCAGCGTTAATCCTAGCGGGAGTCCCTCCTACGAGCAGTACTTC
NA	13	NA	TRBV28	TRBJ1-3	CASSPGVRNTIYF	TGTGCCAGCAGCCCAGGGGTCAGAAACACCATATATTTT
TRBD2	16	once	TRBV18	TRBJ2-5	CASSPRSSGGIETQYF	TGTGCCAGCTCACCACGGAGTAGCGGGGGTATTGAGACCCAGTACTTC